The 3 T cell receptor beta chains in this list originate from one sample, sequenced in a study of blood T cell repertoires in COVID-19. The method was immunoSEQ multiplex PCR; TCRdb's version includes in-frame clones alone and lacks a portion of them. The data hold 55,000 to 70,000 clones, with 60% to 85% observed a single time. Material for sequencing was peripheral blood. The source of these receptors is a human donor in a cohort sampled during active COVID-19.

The rearrangement uses TRBV3-1 (or the pseudogene TRBV3-2) and TRBJ1-6; 7 bases match TRBD1. The V and J ends lost 4 bases and 10 bases, in that order; junction bases with no gene match: 7. This CDR3 contains 14 residues. CDR1 is LGHDT and CDR2 is YNNKEL in the germline V gene (reference sequence). CDR3 nucleotide sequence: TGTGCCAGCAGCCTTCAGGGGGTAGGCTCACCCCTCCACTTT. The encoded protein is CASSLQGVGSPLHF.

The chain employs TRBV6-2 or TRBV6-3 and TRBJ1-2; possibly TRBD1 for D (5 bases). The CDR3 sequence is 13 residues long. The germline V gene has CDR1 MNHEY and CDR2 SVGEGT. V was trimmed by 2 bases and J by 6 bases, leaving 10 bases between them. The CDR3: CASSYISTDGYTF. CDR3 DNA sequence: TGTGCCAGCAGTTACATTTCGACAGATGGCTACACCTTC.

This clone was detected only once. The chain carries TRBV5-5 and TRBJ2-1; D ambiguous. Trimming took off 5 bases at V and 1 base at J, with 19 bases between the two ends. The CDR3 spans 17 residues. Per the germline V gene, CDR1 is SGHKS and CDR2 is YYEKEE (reference sequence). The CDR3 here is CASSPPVGRGSYNEQFF. CDR3 nucleotides: TGTGCCAGCAGTCCTCCAGTCGGTCGCGGTTCCTACAATGAGCAGTTCTTC.